This T cell receptor beta chain was sequenced during a study of beta chain features in type 1 diabetes. Regarding the study as a whole: Type 1 diabetes patients had moderately but significantly shorter TCRB CDR3s in all four CD4+ subsets.

This CDR3 has 14 amino acids. Germline-derived CDR1 and CDR2 are MNHEY and SVGAGI. V was pared by 2 bases and J by 6 bases, with 7 bases of the junction left unmatched. This clone was counted a few times. Its target is unknown. Expressed TCRB transcripts were sequenced because the isolated RNA had all been reverse transcribed beforehand. TCRdb keeps only in-frame clones here, not all; method: immunoSEQ multiplex PCR. The sample has approximately 120,000 clones, around a sixth seen once; the top ten hold approximately 2.5%. This chain joins TRBV6-5 and TRBJ2-7, with TRBD2 identical over 7 bases. Sequences were obtained from central memory CD4+ T cells from blood. This clonotype was obtained from a man between 18 and 29 years old with type 1 diabetes. CDR3 nucleotide sequence: TGTGCCAGCAGTTACCCCGCCCCTAGCGGCGAGCAGTACTTC. This gives the protein CASSYPAPSGEQYF.